The sequence of this T cell receptor beta chain was determined in a study of blood T cell repertoires in COVID-19. The overall study: Italy, Spain and the United States were the sources of the convalescent and acute COVID-19 samples. Sources were T cells, B-cell-depleted T cells, or PBMCs; the material itself was cDNA or gDNA.

This clone appeared a single time. Profiled with immunoSEQ multiplex PCR; TCRdb holds only in-frame clones, not every one. The table has under 150,000 clones, roughly 90% seen once; the top ten hold approximately 1.3%. With 2 bases removed from V and 1 base from J, the gap between germline ends came to 4 bases. This CDR3 region has 13 residues. The sequencing input was PBMCs or T cells enriched from blood (not recorded which). The receptor was isolated from a woman aged 30 to 39 with acute COVID-19. The chain carries TRBV12-3 or TRBV12-4 and TRBJ2-3; D uncertain. CDR3 bases: TGTGCCAGCAGTTTAATAGGCACAGATACGCAGTATTTT. This encodes CASSLIGTDTQYF.